The TCR beta chain described here comes from a study of neoadjuvant nivolumab and ipilimumab in lung cancer. In regard to this clone: Its cognate antigen is unknown.

This CDR3 has 16 residues. CDR1 SGHTA and CDR2 FQGNSA come from the germline V gene. The trim removed 0 bases at V and 2 bases at J, leaving 1 base unmatched. The data were produced by immunoSEQ multiplex PCR, yet TCRdb's version contains in-frame clones alone and is incomplete. The sample lists more than 15,000 clones; roughly 80% were seen once. Study outcomes and limitations: Higher pretherapy blood TCR richness went with higher resected-tumor richness. From pretherapy to surgery, tumor richness and clonality rose with dual therapy.

The V and J genes are TRBV7-2 and TRBJ2-7, with 13 nucleotides matching TRBD2. The source of this sequence is an adult with non-small cell lung cancer. The input for sequencing was tumor tissue, taken after neoadjuvant nivolumab, alone or with ipilimumab, at or shortly before surgery. CDR3 sequence: CASSLATSGGAYEQYF. Written as DNA, the CDR3 is TGTGCCAGCAGCTTAGCTACTAGCGGGGGGGCCTACGAGCAGTACTTC.